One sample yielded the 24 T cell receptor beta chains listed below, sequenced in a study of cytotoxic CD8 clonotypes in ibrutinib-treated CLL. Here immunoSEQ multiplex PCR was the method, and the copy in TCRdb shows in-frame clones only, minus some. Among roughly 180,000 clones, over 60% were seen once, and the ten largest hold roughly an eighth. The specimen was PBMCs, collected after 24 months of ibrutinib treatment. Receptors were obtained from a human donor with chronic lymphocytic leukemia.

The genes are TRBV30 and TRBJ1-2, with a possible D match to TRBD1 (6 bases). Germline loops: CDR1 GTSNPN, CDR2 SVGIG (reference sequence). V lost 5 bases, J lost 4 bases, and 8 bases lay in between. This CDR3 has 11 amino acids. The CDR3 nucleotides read TGTGCCTGGTGGGGGCGCTATGGCTACACCTTC. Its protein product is CAWWGRYGYTF.

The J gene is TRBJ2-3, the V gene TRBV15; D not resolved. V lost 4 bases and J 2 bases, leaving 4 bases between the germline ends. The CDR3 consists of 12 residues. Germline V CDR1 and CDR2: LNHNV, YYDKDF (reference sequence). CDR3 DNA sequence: TGTGCCACCAGCAAACTCACAGATACGCAGTATTTT. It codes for CATSKLTDTQYF.

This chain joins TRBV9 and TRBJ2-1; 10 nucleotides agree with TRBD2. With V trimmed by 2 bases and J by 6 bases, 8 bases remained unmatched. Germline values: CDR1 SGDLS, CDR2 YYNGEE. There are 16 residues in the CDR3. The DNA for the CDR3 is TGTGCCAGCAGCGTTCATACAGGACTAGCGGTCAATGAGCAGTTCTTC. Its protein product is CASSVHTGLAVNEQFF.

CDR3 residues: CASSLAYGGRSINEQFF. CDR3 DNA: TGTGCCAGCAGCTTGGCCTATGGCGGGAGGAGTATCAATGAGCAGTTCTTC. This rearrangement joins TRBV5-4 to TRBJ2-1, with 8 bases identical to TRBD2. The germline gives CDR1 SGHNT, CDR2 YYREEE (reference sequence). The CDR3 has 17 residues. V dropped 0 bases and J dropped 6; count of bases not matched to a gene: 11. Full variable domain (rest looked up from reference TRBV5-4 and TRBJ2-1): ETGVTQSPTHLIKTRGQQVTLRCSSQSGHNTVSWYQQALGQGPQFIFQYYREEENGRGNFPPRFSGLQFPNYSSELNVNALELDDSALYLCASSLAYGGRSINEQFFGPGTRLTVL.

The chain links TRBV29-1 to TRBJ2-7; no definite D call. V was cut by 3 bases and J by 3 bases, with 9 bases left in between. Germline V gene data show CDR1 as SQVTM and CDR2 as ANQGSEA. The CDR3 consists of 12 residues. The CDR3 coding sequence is TGCAGCGTTGAGGTACAGCACTACGAGCAGTACTTC. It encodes CSVEVQHYEQYF.

The CDR3 loop is CASSETSYNEQFF. CDR3 coding DNA: TGTGCCAGCAGTGAGACCAGTTACAATGAGCAGTTCTTC. This chain connects TRBV6-1 to TRBJ2-1; D unresolved. The germline V gene encodes CDR1 MNHNS and CDR2 SASEGT. V lost 3 bases, J lost 4 bases, and 7 bases lay in between. The CDR3 spans 13 residues.

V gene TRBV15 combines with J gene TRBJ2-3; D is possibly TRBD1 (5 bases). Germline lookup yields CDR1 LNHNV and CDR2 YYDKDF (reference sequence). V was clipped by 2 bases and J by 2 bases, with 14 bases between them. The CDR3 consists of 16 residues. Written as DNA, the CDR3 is TGTGCCACCAGCAGAACGACCGCAGGGCACACAGATACGCAGTATTTT. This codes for CATSRTTAGHTDTQYF. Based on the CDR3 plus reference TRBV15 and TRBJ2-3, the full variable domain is DAMVIQNPRYQVTQFGKPVTLSCSQTLNHNVMYWYQQKSSQAPKLLFHYYDKDFNNEADTPDNFQSRRPNTSFCFLDIRSPGLGDTAMYLCATSRTTAGHTDTQYFGPGTRLTVL.

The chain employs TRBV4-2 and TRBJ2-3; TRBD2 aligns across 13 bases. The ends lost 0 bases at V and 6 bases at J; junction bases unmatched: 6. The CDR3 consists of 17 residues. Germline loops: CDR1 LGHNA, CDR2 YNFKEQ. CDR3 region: CASSQDKTSGGWDTQYF. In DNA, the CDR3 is TGTGCCAGCAGCCAAGATAAGACTAGCGGGGGGTGGGATACGCAGTATTTT.

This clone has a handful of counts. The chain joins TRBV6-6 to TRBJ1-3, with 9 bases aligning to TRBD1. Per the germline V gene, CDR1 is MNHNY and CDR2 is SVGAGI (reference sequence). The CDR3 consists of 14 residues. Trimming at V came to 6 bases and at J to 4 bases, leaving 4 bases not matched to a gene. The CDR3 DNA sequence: TGTGCCAGCAGCCGGGACAGGGCCGGAAACACCATATATTTT. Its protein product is CASSRDRAGNTIYF.

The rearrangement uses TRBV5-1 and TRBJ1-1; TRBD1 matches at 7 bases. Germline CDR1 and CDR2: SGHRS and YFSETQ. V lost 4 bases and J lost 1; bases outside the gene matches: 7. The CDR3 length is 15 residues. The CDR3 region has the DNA TGCGCCAGCAGCCCCAGACAGGGATGGAACACTGAAGCTTTCTTT. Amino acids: CASSPRQGWNTEAFF.

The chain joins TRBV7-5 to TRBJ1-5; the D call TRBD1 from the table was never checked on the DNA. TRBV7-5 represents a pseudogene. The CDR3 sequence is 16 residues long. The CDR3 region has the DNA TGTGTCAGAAGCTTAGGGGCCACTCCGTCAAATCAGCCCCAGCATTTT. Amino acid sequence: CVRSLGATPSNQPQHF.

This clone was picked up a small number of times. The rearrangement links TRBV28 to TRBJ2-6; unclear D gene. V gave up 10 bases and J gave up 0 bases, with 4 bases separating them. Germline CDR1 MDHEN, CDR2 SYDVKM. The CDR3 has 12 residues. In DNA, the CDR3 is TGTGCCATCAACTCTGGGGCCAACGTCCTGACTTTC. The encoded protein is CAINSGANVLTF.

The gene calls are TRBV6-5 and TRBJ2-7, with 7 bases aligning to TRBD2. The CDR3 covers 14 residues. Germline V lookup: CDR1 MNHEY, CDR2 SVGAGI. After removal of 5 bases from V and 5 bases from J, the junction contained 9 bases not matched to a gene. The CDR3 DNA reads TGTGCCAGCAGTCCGGGACTAACTTTTAACGAGCAGTACTTC. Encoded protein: CASSPGLTFNEQYF.

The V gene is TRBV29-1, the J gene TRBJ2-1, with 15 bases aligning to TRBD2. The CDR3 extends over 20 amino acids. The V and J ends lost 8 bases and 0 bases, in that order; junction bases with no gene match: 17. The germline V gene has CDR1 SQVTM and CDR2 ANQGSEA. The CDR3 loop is CSSEGWTSGRAGSSYNEQFF. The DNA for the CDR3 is TGCAGCTCTGAGGGTTGGACTAGCGGGAGGGCCGGGAGCTCCTACAATGAGCAGTTCTTC.

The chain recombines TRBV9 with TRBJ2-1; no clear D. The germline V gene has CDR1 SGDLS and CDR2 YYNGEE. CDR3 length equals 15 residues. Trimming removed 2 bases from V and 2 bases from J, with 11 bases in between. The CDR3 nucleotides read TGTGCCAGCAGCGTGCTTTGGGAACCCTACAATGAGCAGTTCTTC. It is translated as CASSVLWEPYNEQFF.

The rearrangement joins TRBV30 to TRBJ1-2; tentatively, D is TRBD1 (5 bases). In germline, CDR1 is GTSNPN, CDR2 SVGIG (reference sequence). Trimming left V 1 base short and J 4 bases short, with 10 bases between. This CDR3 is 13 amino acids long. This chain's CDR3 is CAWSGGESYGYTF. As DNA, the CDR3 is TGTGCCTGGAGTGGGGGCGAAAGCTATGGCTACACCTTC.

In DNA, the CDR3 is TGTGCCAGTAGGCGGGGGGGAACTAGCACAGATACGCAGTATTTT. The encoded protein is CASRRGGTSTDTQYF. The chain couples TRBV19 to TRBJ2-3; 9 bases align to TRBD2. After removal of 6 bases from V and 0 bases from J, the junction contained 4 bases not matched to a gene. This CDR3 spans 15 amino acids. Germline CDR1 and CDR2: LNHDA and SQIVND (reference sequence).

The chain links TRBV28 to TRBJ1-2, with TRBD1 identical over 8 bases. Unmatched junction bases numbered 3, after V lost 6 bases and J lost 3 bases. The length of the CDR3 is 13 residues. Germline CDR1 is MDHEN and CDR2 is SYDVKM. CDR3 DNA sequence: TGTGCCAGCAGAAAACAGGGGGACTATGGCTACACCTTC. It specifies CASRKQGDYGYTF.

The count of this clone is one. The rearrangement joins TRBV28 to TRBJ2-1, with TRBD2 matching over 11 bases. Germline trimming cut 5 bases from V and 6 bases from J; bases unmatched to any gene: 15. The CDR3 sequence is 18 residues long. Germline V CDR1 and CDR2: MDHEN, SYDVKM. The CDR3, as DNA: TGTGCCAGCAGTGACCTACAATTTAGCGGGAGGGCCGGCAATGAGCAGTTCTTC. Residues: CASSDLQFSGRAGNEQFF. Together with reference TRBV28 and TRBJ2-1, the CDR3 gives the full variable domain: DVKVTQSSRYLVKRTGEKVFLECVQDMDHENMFWYRQDPGLGLRLIYFSYDVKMKEKGDIPEGYSVSREKKERFSLILESASTNQTSMYLCASSDLQFSGRAGNEQFFGPGTRLTVL.

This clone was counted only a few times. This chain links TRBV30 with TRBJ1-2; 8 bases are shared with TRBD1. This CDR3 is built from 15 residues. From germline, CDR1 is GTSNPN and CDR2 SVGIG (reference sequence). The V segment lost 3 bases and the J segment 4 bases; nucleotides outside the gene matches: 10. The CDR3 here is CAWRDLDRGLYGYTF. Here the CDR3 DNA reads TGTGCCTGGAGGGACTTAGACAGGGGCCTCTATGGCTACACCTTC.

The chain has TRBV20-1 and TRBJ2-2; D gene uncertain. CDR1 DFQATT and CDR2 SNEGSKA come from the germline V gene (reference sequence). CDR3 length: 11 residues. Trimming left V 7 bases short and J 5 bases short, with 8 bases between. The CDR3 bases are TGCAGTGTACAACGAACCGGGGAGCTGTTTTTT. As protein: CSVQRTGELFF.

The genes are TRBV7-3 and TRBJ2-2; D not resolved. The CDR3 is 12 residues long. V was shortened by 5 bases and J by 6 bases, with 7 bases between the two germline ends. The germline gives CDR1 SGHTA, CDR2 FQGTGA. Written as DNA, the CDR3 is TGTGCCAGCAGCGAAGGTGCCGGGGAGCTGTTTTTT. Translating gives CASSEGAGELFF.

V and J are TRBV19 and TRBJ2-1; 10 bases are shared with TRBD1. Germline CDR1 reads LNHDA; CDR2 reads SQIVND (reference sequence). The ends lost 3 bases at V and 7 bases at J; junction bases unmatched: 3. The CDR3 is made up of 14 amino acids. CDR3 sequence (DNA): TGTGCCAGTAGTATCCTGGGACAGGGGAATGAGCAGTTCTTC. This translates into CASSILGQGNEQFF.

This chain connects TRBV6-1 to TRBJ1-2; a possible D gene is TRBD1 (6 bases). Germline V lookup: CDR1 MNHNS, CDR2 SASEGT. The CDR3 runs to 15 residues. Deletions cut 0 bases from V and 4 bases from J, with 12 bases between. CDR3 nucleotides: TGTGCCAGCAGTGAAGCAGGGGGGCGCGGCTATGGCTACACCTTC. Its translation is CASSEAGGRGYGYTF.